The sample holds a few counts of the clone carrying this TCR beta chain. Mismatch with germline at one junction end may stem from a read error. Peripheral blood samples of approximately 10 milliliters were drawn from each donor. Alongside a J-beta primer mix, a sample-barcoded 5' primer served in a second PCR lasting about 6 to 11 cycles. TCRdb reanalysed the 5' RACE reads using MiXCR and keeps one entry per CDR3 protein. There are more than 550,000 distinct CDR3 sequences in the sample; about a fifth occur only once, and about 20% lies in the top ten. This record belongs to a study of blood T cells in healthy people across ages. The CDR3 is 12 residues long.

The chain employs TRBV12-3 or TRBV12-4 and TRBJ2-7; D unresolved. The sequencing input was blood. The sequence came from a man between 65 and 85 years old in good health. The CDR3 DNA follows: TGTGCCAGCAGACTTTCCACCTACGGGCAGTACTTC. The encoded protein is CASRLSTYGQYF.